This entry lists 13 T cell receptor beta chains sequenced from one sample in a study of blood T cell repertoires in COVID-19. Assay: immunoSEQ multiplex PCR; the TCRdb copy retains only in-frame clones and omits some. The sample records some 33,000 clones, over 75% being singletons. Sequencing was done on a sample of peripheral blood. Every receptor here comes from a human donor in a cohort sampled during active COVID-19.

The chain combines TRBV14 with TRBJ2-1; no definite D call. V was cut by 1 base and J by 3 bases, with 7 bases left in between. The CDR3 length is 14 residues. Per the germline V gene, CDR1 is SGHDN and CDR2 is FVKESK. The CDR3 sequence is CASSQVYSYNEQFF. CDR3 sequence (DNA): TGTGCCAGCAGCCAAGTTTACAGCTACAATGAGCAGTTCTTC.

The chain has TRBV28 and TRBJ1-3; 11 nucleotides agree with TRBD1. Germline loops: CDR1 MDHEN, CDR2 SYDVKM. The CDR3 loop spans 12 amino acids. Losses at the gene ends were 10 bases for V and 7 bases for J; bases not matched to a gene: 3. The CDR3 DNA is TGTGCCACCGGACAGGGGGCTAACACCATATATTTT. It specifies CATGQGANTIYF.

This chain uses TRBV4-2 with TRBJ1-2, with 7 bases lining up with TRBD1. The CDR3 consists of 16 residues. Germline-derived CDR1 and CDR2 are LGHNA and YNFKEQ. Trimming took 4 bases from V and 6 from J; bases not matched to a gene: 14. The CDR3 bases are TGTGCCAGCAGCCCAGGAGCCCTCTCCGGGACAGATGGCTACACCTTC. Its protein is CASSPGALSGTDGYTF.

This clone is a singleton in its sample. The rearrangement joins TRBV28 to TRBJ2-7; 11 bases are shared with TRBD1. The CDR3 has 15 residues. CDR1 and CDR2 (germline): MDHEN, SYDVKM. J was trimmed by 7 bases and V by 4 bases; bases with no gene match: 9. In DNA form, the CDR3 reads TGTGCCAGCAGTTCCTCGGGACAGGGGGGTCGGGAGCAGTACTTC. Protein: CASSSSGQGGREQYF. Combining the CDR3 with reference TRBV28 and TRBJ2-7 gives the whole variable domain DVKVTQSSRYLVKRTGEKVFLECVQDMDHENMFWYRQDPGLGLRLIYFSYDVKMKEKGDIPEGYSVSREKKERFSLILESASTNQTSMYLCASSSSGQGGREQYFGPGTRLTVT.

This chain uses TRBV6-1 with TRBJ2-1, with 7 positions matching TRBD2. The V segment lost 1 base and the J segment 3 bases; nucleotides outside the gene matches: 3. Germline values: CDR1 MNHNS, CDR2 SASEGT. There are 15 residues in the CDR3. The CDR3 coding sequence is TGTGCCAGCAGTGAAGGGGCTAGCGGCTACAATGAGCAGTTCTTC. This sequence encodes CASSEGASGYNEQFF.

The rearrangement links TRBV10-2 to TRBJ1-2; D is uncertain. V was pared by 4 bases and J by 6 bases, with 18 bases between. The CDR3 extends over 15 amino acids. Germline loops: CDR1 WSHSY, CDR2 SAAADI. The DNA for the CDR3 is TGCGCCAGCAGTGCCCAGAGGGCGGAAGAAGATGGCTACACCTTC. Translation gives CASSAQRAEEDGYTF.

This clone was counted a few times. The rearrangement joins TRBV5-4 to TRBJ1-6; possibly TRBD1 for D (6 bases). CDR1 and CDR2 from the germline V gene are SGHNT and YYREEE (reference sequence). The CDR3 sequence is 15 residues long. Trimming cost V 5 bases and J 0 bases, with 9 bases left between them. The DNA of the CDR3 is TGTGCCAGCAGTCAACAGGGCTCCTATAATTCACCCCTCCACTTT. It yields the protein CASSQQGSYNSPLHF.

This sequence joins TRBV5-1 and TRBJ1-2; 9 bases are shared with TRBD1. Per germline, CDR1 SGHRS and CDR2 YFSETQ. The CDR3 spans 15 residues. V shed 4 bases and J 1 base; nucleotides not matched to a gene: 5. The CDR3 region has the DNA TGCGCCAGCAGCGACGGACAGGGGATTAACTATGGCTACACCTTC. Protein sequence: CASSDGQGINYGYTF. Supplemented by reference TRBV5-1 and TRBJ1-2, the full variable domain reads KAGVTQTPRYLIKTRGQQVTLSCSPISGHRSVSWYQQTPGQGLQFLFEYFSETQRNKGNFPGRFSGRQFSNSRSEMNVSTLELGDSALYLCASSDGQGINYGYTFGSGTRLTVV.

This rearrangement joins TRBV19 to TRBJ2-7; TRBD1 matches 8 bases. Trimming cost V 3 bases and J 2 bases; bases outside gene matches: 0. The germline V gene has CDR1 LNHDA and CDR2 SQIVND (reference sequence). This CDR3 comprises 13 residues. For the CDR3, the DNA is TGTGCCAGTAGTATGGACAGGGCCTACGAGCAGTACTTC. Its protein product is CASSMDRAYEQYF.

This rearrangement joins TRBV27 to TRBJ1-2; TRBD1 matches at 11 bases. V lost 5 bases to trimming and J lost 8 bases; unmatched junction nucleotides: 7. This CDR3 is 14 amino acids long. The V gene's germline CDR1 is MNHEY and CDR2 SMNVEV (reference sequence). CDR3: CASSPLDRGRGYTF. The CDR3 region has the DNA TGTGCCAGCAGTCCCCTGGACAGGGGGCGCGGCTACACCTTC.

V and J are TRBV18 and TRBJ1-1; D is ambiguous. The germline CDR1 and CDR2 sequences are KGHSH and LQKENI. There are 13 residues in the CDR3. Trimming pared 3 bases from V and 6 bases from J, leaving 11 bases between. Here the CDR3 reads CASSPIETAEAFF. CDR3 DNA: TGTGCCAGCTCACCTATTGAGACTGCTGAAGCTTTCTTT.

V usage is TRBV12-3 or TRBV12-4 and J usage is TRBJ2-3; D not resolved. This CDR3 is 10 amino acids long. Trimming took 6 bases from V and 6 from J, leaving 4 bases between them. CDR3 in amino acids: CASSRDTQYF. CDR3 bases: TGTGCCAGCAGCAGGGATACGCAGTATTTT.

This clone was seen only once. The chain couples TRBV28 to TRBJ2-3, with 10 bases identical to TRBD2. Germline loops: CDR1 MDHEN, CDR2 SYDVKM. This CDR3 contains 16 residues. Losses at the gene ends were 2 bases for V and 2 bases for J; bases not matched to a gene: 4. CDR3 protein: CASSLRSGGITDTQYF. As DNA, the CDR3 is TGTGCCAGCAGTTTACGTAGCGGGGGGATCACAGATACGCAGTATTTT.